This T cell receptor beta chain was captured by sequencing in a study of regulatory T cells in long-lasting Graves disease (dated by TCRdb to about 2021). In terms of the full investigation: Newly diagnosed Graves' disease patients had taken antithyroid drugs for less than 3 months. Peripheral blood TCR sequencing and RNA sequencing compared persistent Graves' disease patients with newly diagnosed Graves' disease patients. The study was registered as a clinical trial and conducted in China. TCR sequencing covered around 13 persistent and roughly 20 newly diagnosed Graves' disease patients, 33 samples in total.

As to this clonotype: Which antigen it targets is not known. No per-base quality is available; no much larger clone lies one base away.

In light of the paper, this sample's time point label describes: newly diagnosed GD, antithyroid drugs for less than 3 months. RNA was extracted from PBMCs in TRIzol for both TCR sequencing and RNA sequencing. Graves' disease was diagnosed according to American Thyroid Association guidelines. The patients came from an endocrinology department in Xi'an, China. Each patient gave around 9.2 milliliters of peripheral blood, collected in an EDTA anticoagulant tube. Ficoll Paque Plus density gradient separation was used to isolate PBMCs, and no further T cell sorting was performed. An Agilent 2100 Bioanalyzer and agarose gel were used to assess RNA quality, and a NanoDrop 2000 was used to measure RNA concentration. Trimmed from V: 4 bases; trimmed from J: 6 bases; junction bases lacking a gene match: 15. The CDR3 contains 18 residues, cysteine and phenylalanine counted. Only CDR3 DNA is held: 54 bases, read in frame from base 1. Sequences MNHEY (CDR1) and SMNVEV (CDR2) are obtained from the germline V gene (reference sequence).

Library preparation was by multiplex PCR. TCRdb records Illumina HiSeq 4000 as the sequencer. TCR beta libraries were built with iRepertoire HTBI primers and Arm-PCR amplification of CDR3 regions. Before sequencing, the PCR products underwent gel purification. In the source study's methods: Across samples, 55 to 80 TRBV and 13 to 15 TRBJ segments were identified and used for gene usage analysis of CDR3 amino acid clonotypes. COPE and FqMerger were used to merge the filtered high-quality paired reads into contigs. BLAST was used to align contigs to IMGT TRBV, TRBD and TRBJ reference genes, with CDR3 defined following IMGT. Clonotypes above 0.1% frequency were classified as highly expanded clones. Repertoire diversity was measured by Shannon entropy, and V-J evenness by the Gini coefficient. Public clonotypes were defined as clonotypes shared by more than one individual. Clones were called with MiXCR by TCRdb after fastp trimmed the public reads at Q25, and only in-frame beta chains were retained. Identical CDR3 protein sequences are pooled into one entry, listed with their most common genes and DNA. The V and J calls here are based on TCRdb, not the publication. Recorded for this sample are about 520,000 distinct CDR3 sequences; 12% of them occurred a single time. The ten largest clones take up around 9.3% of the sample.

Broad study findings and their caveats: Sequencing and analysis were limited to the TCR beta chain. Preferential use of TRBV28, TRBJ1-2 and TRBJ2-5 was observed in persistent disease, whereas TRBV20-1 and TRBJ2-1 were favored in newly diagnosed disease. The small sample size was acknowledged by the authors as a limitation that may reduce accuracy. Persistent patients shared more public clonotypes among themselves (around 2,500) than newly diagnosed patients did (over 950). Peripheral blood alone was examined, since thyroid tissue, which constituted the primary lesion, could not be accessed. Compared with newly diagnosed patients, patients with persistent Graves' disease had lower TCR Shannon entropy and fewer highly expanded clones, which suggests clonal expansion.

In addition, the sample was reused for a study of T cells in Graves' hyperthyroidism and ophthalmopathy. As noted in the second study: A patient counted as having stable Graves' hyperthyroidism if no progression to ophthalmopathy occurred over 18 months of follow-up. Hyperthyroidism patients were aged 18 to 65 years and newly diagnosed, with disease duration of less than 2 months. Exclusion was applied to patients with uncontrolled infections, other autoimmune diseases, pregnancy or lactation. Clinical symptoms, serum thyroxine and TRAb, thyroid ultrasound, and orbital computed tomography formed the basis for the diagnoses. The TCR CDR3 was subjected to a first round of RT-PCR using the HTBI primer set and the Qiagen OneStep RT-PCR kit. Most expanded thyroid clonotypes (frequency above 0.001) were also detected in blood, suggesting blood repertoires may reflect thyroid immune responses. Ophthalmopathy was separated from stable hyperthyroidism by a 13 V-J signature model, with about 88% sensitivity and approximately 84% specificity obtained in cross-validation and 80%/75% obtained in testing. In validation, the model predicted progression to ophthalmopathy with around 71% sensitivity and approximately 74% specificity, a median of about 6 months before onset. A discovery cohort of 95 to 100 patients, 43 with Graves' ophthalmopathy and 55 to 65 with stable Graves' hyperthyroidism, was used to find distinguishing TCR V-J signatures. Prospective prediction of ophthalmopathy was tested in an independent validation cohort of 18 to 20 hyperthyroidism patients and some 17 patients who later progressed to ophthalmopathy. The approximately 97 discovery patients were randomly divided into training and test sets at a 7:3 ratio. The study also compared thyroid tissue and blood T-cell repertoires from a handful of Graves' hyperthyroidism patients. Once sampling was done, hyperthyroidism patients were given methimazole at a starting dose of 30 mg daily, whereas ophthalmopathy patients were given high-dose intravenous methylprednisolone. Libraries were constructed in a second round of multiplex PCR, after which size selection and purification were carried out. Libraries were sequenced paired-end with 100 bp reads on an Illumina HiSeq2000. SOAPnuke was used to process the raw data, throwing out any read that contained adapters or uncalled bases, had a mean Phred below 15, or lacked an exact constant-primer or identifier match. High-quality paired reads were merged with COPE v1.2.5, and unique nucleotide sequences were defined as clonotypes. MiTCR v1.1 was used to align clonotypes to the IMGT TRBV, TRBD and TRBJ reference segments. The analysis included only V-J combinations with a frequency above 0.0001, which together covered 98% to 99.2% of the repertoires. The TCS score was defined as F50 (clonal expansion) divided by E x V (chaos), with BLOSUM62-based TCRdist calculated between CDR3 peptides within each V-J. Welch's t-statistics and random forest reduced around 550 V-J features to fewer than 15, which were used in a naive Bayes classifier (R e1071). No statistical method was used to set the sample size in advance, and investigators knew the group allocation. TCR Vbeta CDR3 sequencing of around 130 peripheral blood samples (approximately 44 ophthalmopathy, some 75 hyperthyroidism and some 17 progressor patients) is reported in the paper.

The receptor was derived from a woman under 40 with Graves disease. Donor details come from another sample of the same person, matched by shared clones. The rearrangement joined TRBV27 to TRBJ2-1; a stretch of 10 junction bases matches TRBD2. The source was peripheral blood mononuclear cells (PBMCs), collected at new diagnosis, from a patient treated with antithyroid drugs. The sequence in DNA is TGTGCCAGCAGTTCATACGGAAGAATAGCGGGAGGTGCCAATGAGCAGTTCTTC. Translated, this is CASSSYGRIAGGANEQFF.